The entry below describes one TCR beta chain. Antigen specificity is unknown. The iRepertoire nested amplicon-rescue multiplex PCR amplified TCR alpha and beta CDR3s from RNA. From the multiplex PCR reads, TCRdb called clonotypes with MiXCR, one entry per CDR3 protein. Here the sample spans a few hundred thousand distinct CDR3 sequences, 41% being singletons. Per the germline V gene, CDR1 is MNHNS and CDR2 is SASEGT. This CDR3 region has 19 residues. The V gene end was trimmed by 10 bases and the J gene end by 3 bases; junction bases not matched to a gene: 25. This entry belongs to a study of glioma-infiltrating T cells. In the study overall: Approximately 990,000 peripheral T cells were targeted at about 4.5- to 11-fold coverage.

The study, taken as a whole, reports: Above-expected tissue-blood divergence occurred in all gliomas, most in low-grade ones. Tissue and blood shared very few CDR3 sequences.

The rearrangement uses TRBV6-1 and TRBJ2-3; 7 positions agree with TRBD2. Sequenced material: glioma tissue, nonneoplastic brain tissue, or PBMCs (not recorded which). The TCR originated in a human donor with low-grade glioma or glioblastoma, undergoing nonglioma brain surgery, or in good health (not recorded which). CDR3 loop: CAIRPVPGLTTMRTDTQYF. The CDR3 DNA sequence: TGTGCCATCAGACCCGTCCCGGGACTAACGACAATGAGGACAGATACGCAGTATTTT.